This T cell receptor beta chain was sequenced in a study of blood T cell repertoires in COVID-19. The repertoire was sequenced with immunoSEQ multiplex PCR; TCRdb's copy has only in-frame clones and lacks some. This table holds roughly 120,000 clones, roughly 85% found once. The germline V gene encodes CDR1 LGHNA and CDR2 YNFKEQ. The CDR3 length is 16 residues. The V and J ends lost 2 bases and 8 bases, in that order; junction bases with no gene match: 11. The sequenced sample was peripheral blood. This chain joins TRBV4-2 and TRBJ2-1, with 8 positions matching TRBD1. This receptor was identified in a woman in her sixties with COVID-19, enrolled during active disease. This CDR3 is CASSQPRGRGRDEQFF. In DNA, the CDR3 is TGTGCCAGCAGCCAACCCCGGGGCAGGGGGCGCGATGAGCAGTTCTTC.